Listed below are T cell receptor beta chains from one sample, sequenced in a study of T cells in Graves' hyperthyroidism and ophthalmopathy. TCRdb re-derived calls from the multiplex PCR reads in MiXCR, one entry per CDR3 protein. The sample records approximately 400,000 distinct CDR3 sequences, approximately 15% being singletons. Sequencing was done on a sample of blood. The receptor source for this set is a woman in her late teens or twenties with Graves' hyperthyroidism. CDR3s include the opening cysteine and the closing phenylalanine or tryptophan. The D gene is left open where the match is weak. Not all rows give a size; the values are once, few, many and, for expanded clones, a class.

D	V	J	size	DNA	CDR3
-	TRBV27	TRBJ1-1	many	TGTGCCAGCAGTTGGGGTGGGTCCACTGAAGCTTTCTTT	CASSWGGSTEAFF
TRBD2	TRBV12-3/TRBV12-4	TRBJ2-3	many	TGTGCCAGCACTCTAATAGGGACTAACACGCAGTATTTT	CASTLIGTNTQYF
TRBD1	TRBV27	TRBJ2-2	-	TGTGCCAGCAGCTCAGGGGGCGGGTCCGGGGAGCTGTTTTTT	CASSSGGGSGELFF
-	TRBV6-1	TRBJ2-5	-	TGTGCCAGCAGGCCGGGTTCGAGGGTTCTAAAAGAGTACCAAGAGACCCAGTACTTC	CASRPGSRVLKEYQETQYF
-	TRBV7-9	TRBJ1-4	many	TGTGCCAGCAGCCCTAGTGGGCCTGCTCGCGGAAAACTGTTTTTT	CASSPSGPARGKLFF
-	TRBV19	TRBJ2-7	-	TGTGCCAGTAGTCTAGGGGTCATGGGATCCTACGAGCAGTACTTC	CASSLGVMGSYEQYF
-	TRBV7-7	TRBJ2-1	many	TGTGCTAGCAGCTTAGTAAGTGGTTTCGATGAGCAGTTCTTC	CASSLVSGFDEQFF
-	TRBV2	TRBJ2-3	many	TGTGCCAGCAGCAAAGGAGATACGCAGTATTTT	CASSKGDTQYF
-	TRBV5-1	TRBJ1-2	many	TGCGCCAGCAGCCGGACAGACTATGGCTACACCTTC	CASSRTDYGYTF
TRBD1	TRBV20-1	TRBJ2-3	many	TGCAGTGCTAGATGGGTACAGGGGGCAGATACGCAGTATTTT	CSARWVQGADTQYF
TRBD1	TRBV6-1	TRBJ2-5	-	TGTGCCAGCAGTAAGGCCGGGACAGGGGGCTCAGAGACCCAGTACTTC	CASSKAGTGGSETQYF
-	TRBV5-6	TRBJ1-5	many	TGTGCCAGCAGCCTGGCGGGACTCTCTGGGAATCAGCCCCAGCATTTT	CASSLAGLSGNQPQHF
-	TRBV5-1	TRBJ2-7	many	TGCGCCAGCAGCTTGGCAGGGCCCATGGGATACGAGCAGTACTTC	CASSLAGPMGYEQYF
-	TRBV28	TRBJ1-5	once	TGTGCCAGCAGCGACTACAGGGAAAATCAGCCCCAGCATTTT	CASSDYRENQPQHF
-	TRBV29-1	TRBJ1-4	few	TGCAGCGTTGCTGGGCGCTTGAATGAAAAACTGTTTTTT	CSVAGRLNEKLFF
-	TRBV2	TRBJ1-4	many	TGTGCCAGCAGGGGGGTGGCAACTAATGAAAAACTGTTTTTT	CASRGVATNEKLFF
TRBD1	TRBV28	TRBJ2-7	-	TGTGCCAGCAGTTCTGAAGAAAAGGGGGCGCGGGAGCAGTACTTC	CASSSEEKGAREQYF
-	TRBV5-1	TRBJ1-2	many	TGCGCCAGCAGCTTGGCCGGCGAAAGCTATGGCTACACCTTC	CASSLAGESYGYTF
-	TRBV7-2	TRBJ2-5	many	TGTGCCAGCAGCTTAGTGACCGGGGCGGCCGGGGGGACCCAGTACTTC	CASSLVTGAAGGTQYF
TRBD1	TRBV9	TRBJ1-2	many	TGTGCCAGCAGCGCGACAGGGGGCAAGCATGGCTACACCTTC	CASSATGGKHGYTF
TRBD2	TRBV6-2/TRBV6-3	TRBJ2-3	-	TGTGCCAGCAATAAGTTCCGAGCTAGCGGGACCCTAGTTAGCACAGATACGCAGTATTTT	CASNKFRASGTLVSTDTQYF
TRBD1	TRBV5-6	TRBJ2-3	many	TGTGCCAGCAGCTTCCGCCGGGACAGGAGCACAGATACGCAGTATTTT	CASSFRRDRSTDTQYF
-	TRBV5-1	TRBJ2-5	many	TGCGCCAGCAGCTTGGGGCCAGGGGCGGTCGAGACCCAGTACTTC	CASSLGPGAVETQYF
TRBD1	TRBV6-1	TRBJ2-1	many	TGTGCCAGCAGTGGACAGGGGCTATCCTACAATGAGCAGTTCTTC	CASSGQGLSYNEQFF
TRBD1	TRBV6-1	TRBJ1-2	many	TGTGCCAGCAGGGCGACAGGGACTAATTTAGGCTACACCTTC	CASRATGTNLGYTF
-	TRBV18	TRBJ1-5	-	TGTGCCAGCTCACCACCGTCCCAGGGCGTCAATCAGCCCCAGCATTTT	CASSPPSQGVNQPQHF
TRBD1	TRBV7-9	TRBJ2-1	-	TGTGCCAGCAGCACCTCGGGACAGGGGGTCGATGAGCAGTTCTTC	CASSTSGQGVDEQFF
-	TRBV10-3	TRBJ1-1	-	TGTGCCATCAATGAGTCGGCGCCTAGGTCGAACACTGAAGCTTTCTTT	CAINESAPRSNTEAFF
-	TRBV4-1	TRBJ1-2	-	TGCGCCAGCAGCCAGGCCAGGACCTTAATTCGGGGAGGCTACACCTTC	CASSQARTLIRGGYTF
-	TRBV28	TRBJ1-4	few	TGTGCCAGCAGTTTTGGACAGCGCCCGAACGAAAAACTGTTTTTT	CASSFGQRPNEKLFF
-	TRBV7-9	TRBJ1-6	many	TGTGCCAGCAGGTCCCCGTGGGCCGAGAATTCACCCCTCCACTTT	CASRSPWAENSPLHF
TRBD2	TRBV11-2	TRBJ2-7	-	TGTGCCAGCAGCGCGGGGGGGCTCGACGAGCAGTACTTC	CASSAGGLDEQYF
-	TRBV20-1	TRBJ1-3	few	TGCAGTGCTAGAGGGGGAAGATTTGGAAACACCATATATTTT	CSARGGRFGNTIYF
TRBD2	TRBV7-6	TRBJ2-1	many	TGTGCCAGCAGCTTAGGGACTAGCGGGATCAATGAGCAGTTCTTC	CASSLGTSGINEQFF
TRBD1	TRBV5-1	TRBJ1-2	few	TGCGCCAGCAGCCCCGGTAAAGGACAGGGCAAAGGCTACACCTTC	CASSPGKGQGKGYTF
-	TRBV2	TRBJ2-2	many	TGTGCCACCCCCAGGGGCTCTAACACCGGGGAGCTGTTTTTT	CATPRGSNTGELFF
-	TRBV2	TRBJ2-7	many	TGTGCCAGCAACACGGACTTTTCCAATTGGCAGTACTTC	CASNTDFSNWQYF
-	TRBV18	TRBJ2-1	many	TGTGCCAGCTCACCAGGCAGGGACAATGAGCAGTTCTTC	CASSPGRDNEQFF
TRBD2	TRBV9	TRBJ2-1	many	TGTGCCAGCAGCGACAAGACTAGCGGGACCAATGAGCAGTTCTTC	CASSDKTSGTNEQFF
-	TRBV29-1	TRBJ2-4	few	TGCAGCGTTCGGGGCGTACTAGCCAAAAACATTCAGTACTTC	CSVRGVLAKNIQYF
TRBD1	TRBV7-2	TRBJ2-7	-	TGTGCCAGCAGCCAAAGGACAGGGGTATCCTACGAGCAGTACTTC	CASSQRTGVSYEQYF
TRBD2	TRBV7-3	TRBJ2-2	many	TGTGCCAGCAGCTTACTAGCGGGGGACACCGGGGAGCTGTTTTTT	CASSLLAGDTGELFF